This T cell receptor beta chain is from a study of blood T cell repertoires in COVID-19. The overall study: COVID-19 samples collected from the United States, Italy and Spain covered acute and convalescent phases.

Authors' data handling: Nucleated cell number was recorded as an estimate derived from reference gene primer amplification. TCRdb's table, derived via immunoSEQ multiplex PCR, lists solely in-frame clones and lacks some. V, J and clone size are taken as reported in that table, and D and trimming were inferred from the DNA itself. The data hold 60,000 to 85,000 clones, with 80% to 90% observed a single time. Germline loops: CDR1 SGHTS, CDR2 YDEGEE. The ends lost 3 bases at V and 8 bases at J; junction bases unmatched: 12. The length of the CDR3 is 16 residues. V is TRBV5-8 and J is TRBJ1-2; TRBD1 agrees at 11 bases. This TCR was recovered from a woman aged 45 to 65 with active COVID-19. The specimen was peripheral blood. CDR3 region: CASSSGQGAGGLGYTF. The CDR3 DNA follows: TGTGCCAGCAGCTCAGGACAGGGGGCAGGAGGGCTCGGCTACACCTTC.